This entry is about one T cell receptor (beta chain). Donors were ostensibly healthy at sampling, although undocumented immune exposures were probable. Primers included in the PCR were 60 Vbeta and 13 Jbeta primers. This table comes from immunoSEQ multiplex PCR, and its TCRdb copy is limited to in-frame clones, with some not included. The data hold about 120,000 clones, with approximately 81% observed a single time. The data originate from a study of cytomegalovirus exposure and HLA in healthy donors. Germline V gene lookup returns CDR1 MNHEY and CDR2 SMNVEV (reference sequence). V was clipped by 3 bases and J by 3 bases, with 12 bases between them. The CDR3 loop spans 15 amino acids.

The receptor comes from a man aged 30-40 years in good health and CMV-seropositive. Specimen: PBMCs. This sequence joins TRBV27 and TRBJ1-5, with D uncertain. In DNA form, the CDR3 reads TGTGCCAGCAGTTTTTTGAGGGAGGCCAATCAGCCCCAGCATTTT. Protein: CASSFLREANQPQHF.